This TCR beta chain was recorded in a study of blood T cell repertoires in COVID-19. Clones were read by immunoSEQ multiplex PCR, and TCRdb kept only the in-frame ones, dropping some. This table holds about 270,000 clones, 86% found once. Trimming took 0 bases from V and 2 from J, leaving 10 bases between them. This CDR3 spans 15 amino acids. Germline V lookup: CDR1 MNHEY, CDR2 SVGAGI. The chain recombines TRBV6-5 with TRBJ1-2; D perhaps matches TRBD1 (6 bases). This receptor was taken from a man aged 35 to 55 who had recovered from COVID-19. Sequencing was done on a sample of peripheral blood. The CDR3 protein is CASSYSTGINYGYTF. The CDR3 region has the DNA TGTGCCAGCAGTTACTCGACAGGCATCAACTATGGCTACACCTTC.